The TCR beta chain described here comes from a study of CD8+ T cells in alopecia areata (dated by TCRdb to 2016 to 2019). About the study as a whole: The treated patients took part in an open-label pilot trial in which moderate-to-severe alopecia areata was treated with oral tofacitinib at 5 to 10 mg twice daily. Tofacitinib-treated patients had biopsies at baseline and at 4 and 24 weeks of treatment, with a later scalp biopsy in several patients. High-throughput TCRbeta sequencing was used to examine T cell clonal expansion in alopecia areata in both the C3H/HeJ mouse model and human patients. Clonality in the scalp was compared among normal scalp (n=4), patchy alopecia areata scalp (n=8), and alopecia totalis/universalis scalp (n=8). RNA came from the PAXgene miRNA kit for fixed scalp, the miRNeasy kit for PBMCs, and the RNeasy kit for mouse skin. Amplification of TCRbeta CDR3 regions was done by immunoSEQ multiplex PCR using 35 Vbeta forward primers and 13 Jbeta reverse primers. Tofacitinib was given for 6 to 18 months, followed by 6 months of follow-up off drug to assess delayed response and recurrence. In humans, TCRbeta sequencing was performed on scalp tissue and on sorted CD4+ and CD8+ peripheral blood T cells from healthy controls and from patients with patchy or totalis/universalis alopecia areata. Disease severity in treated patients was measured with the SALT score, which quantifies the percentage of affected scalp surface area.

Library preparation employed the immunoSEQ multiplex PCR assay. For TCR sequencing, RNA was extracted from every sample and reverse transcribed into cDNA to serve as template. SuperScript III was used for first-strand cDNA synthesis, primed with a 2:1 mix of oligo-dT and random hexamers. A synthetic immune receptor repertoire was used to measure amplification bias, and any remaining bias was corrected computationally. Per the original workflow: Raw reads were preprocessed for error removal, and CDR3 was defined according to IMGT conventions as running from the conserved cysteine to phenylalanine. Clonality was computed as 1 minus the Shannon entropy, with the entropy normalized by log2 of the number of productive unique TCRs. Whether scalp clones were CD4 or CD8 was inferred by matching scalp TCRbeta sequences against CD4 and CD8 repertoires sorted from blood. TCRdb obtained this table from immuneACCESS and retained in-frame rearrangements with V and J assigned. These tables miss some clones; where compared with another copy, unresolved V genes account for less than half of the shortfall, and the remainder is unexplained. Clonal size and the V and J genes are those of that table, whereas D and trimming came from the DNA. Recorded for this sample are about 120,000 clones; around 56% of them occurred a single time. The ten largest clones add up to about 0.5% of the sample.

The time point label, read with the paper, signifies: roughly 27 days on oral tofacitinib. The sample's treatment or condition, from its label and the paper: oral pan-JAK inhibitor, 5-10 mg twice daily. Lesional scalp punch biopsies and peripheral blood were collected from alopecia areata patients. PBMCs were isolated by density centrifugation and stained for CD3, CD4 and CD8, after which CD4+ and CD8+ T cells were sorted on a FACSAria. General findings and caveats noted by the study authors: During tofacitinib treatment, many expanded lesional clones stuck around in both scalp and blood, and this persistence may partly explain why relapse happens after treatment is stopped. Resident alphabeta T cells in normal human skin are also sequenced, complicating scalp TCR repertoire analysis, unlike mouse skin dominated by gammadelta T cells. Because the treated cohort was small and included a single nonresponder, larger studies are needed to assess links between baseline CD8+ expansion and response. Scalp clonality and the number of expanded CD8+ clones among the top 100 scalp clones were significantly decreased by tofacitinib. Shared TCR sequences between patients were less evident than in mice, which may be partly attributable to HLA diversity in the patient population. Compared with normal scalp, lesional scalp had higher clonality and more expanded CD8+ clones, particularly in alopecia totalis/universalis, a pattern that suggests antigenic drive.

CDR1 and CDR2 are read off the germline V gene as MDHEN and SYDVKM. V is pruned by 6 bases and J by 3 bases, leaving 0 bases of the junction without a gene match. The CDR3, cysteine through phenylalanine, is 12 amino acids long. Only the CDR3 part of the read is kept: 36 bases, read in frame from the first base. Of note for this clone: What antigen it recognizes has not been identified. No much larger clone exists at a distance of one base, and base qualities are not known.

Sequencing was performed on CD4+ T cells sorted from blood, taken at week 4, from a patient treated with tofacitinib. The rearrangement combines TRBV28 with TRBJ1-2, and TRBD1 matches 8 of the central bases. The receptor was isolated from a human donor with alopecia areata. The CDR3: CASRGQDYGYTF. DNA sequence: TGTGCCAGCAGGGGACAGGACTATGGCTACACCTTC.